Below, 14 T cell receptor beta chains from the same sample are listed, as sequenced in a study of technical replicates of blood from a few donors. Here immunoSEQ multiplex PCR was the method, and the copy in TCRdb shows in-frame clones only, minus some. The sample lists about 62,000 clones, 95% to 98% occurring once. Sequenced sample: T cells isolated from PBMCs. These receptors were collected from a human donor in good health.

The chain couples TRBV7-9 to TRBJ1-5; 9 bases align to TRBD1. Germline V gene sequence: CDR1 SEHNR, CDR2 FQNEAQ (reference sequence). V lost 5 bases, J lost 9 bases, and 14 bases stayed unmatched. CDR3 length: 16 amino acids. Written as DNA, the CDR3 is TGTGCCAGCAGCCGCGGGACCGGACAGGGGTCGGTGCCCCAGCATTTT. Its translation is CASSRGTGQGSVPQHF.

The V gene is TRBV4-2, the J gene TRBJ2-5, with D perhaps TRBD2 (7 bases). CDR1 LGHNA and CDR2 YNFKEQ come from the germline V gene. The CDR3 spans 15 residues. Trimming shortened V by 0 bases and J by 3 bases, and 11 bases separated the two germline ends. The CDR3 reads CASSQDGRGEETQYF. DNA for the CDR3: TGTGCCAGCAGCCAAGATGGGAGGGGGGAAGAGACCCAGTACTTC.

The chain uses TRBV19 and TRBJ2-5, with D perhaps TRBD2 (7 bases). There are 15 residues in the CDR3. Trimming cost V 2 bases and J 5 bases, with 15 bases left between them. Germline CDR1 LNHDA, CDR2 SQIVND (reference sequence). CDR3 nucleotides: TGTGCCAGTAGTATACGCAGGGGAGGGTGGGAGACCCAGTACTTC. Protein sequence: CASSIRRGGWETQYF.

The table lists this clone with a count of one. CDR3 loop: CASSAGGGGNSPLHF. DNA of the CDR3: TGTGCCAGCAGCGCCGGAGGAGGAGGCAATTCACCCCTCCACTTT. The chain carries TRBV9 and TRBJ1-6; D unclear. CDR3 length equals 15 residues. The ends were cut back, 3 bases at V and 7 bases at J, with 14 bases in the middle. CDR1 SGDLS and CDR2 YYNGEE come from the germline V gene.

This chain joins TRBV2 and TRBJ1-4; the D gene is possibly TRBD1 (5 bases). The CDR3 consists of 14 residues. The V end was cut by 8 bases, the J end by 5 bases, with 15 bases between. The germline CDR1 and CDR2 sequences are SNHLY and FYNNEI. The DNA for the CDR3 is TGTGCCAGCGTACCATTGGGACTCAATGAAAAACTGTTTTTT. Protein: CASVPLGLNEKLFF.

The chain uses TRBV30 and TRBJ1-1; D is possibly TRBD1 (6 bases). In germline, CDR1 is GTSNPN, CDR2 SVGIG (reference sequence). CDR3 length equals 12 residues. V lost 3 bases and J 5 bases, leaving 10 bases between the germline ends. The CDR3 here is CAWSQGITEAFF. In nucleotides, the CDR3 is TGTGCCTGGAGCCAGGGGATAACTGAAGCTTTCTTT.

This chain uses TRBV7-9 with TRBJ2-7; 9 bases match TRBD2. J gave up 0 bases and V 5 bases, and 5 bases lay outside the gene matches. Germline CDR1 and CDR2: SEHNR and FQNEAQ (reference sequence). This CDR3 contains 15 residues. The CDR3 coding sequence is TGTGCCAGCAGCATACGACTAGCGGCCTCCTACGAGCAGTACTTC. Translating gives CASSIRLAASYEQYF. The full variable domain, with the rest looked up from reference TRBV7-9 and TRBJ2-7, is DTGVSQNPRHKITKRGQNVTFRCDPISEHNRLYWYRQTLGQGPEFLTYFQNEAQLEKSRLLSDRFSAERPKGSFSTLEIQRTEQGDSAMYLCASSIRLAASYEQYFGPGTRLTVT.

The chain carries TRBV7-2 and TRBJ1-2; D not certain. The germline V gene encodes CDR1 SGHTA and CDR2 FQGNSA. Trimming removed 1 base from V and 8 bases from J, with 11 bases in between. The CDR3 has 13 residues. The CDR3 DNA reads TGTGCCAGCAGCTTAGTCGGGGTCCGCGGCTACACCTTC. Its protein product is CASSLVGVRGYTF.

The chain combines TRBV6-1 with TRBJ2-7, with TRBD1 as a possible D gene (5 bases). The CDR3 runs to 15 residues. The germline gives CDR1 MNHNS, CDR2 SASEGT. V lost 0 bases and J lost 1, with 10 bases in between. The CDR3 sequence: CASSEALTVSYEQYF. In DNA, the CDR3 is TGTGCCAGCAGTGAAGCATTGACAGTTTCCTACGAGCAGTACTTC.

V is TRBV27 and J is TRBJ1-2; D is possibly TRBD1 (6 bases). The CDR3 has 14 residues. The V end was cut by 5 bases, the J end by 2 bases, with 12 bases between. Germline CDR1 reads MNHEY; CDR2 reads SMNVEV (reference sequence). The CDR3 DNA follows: TGTGCCAGCAGTGAGGACAGAATCAACTATGGCTACACCTTC. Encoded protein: CASSEDRINYGYTF.

The CDR3 DNA reads TGTGCCAGCAGCCCCCCGCTGAGGACCGGGGAGCTGTTTTTT. Translating gives CASSPPLRTGELFF. This chain connects TRBV11-3 to TRBJ2-2; no reliable D call. The CDR3 loop spans 14 amino acids. CDR1 and CDR2 from the germline V gene are SGHNT and YENEEA. Trimming stripped 5 bases from V and 5 bases from J, with 12 bases between.

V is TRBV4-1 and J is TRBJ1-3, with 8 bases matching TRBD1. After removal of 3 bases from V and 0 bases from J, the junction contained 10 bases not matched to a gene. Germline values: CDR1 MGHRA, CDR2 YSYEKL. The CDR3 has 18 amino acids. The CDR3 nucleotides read TGCGCCAGCAGCCATCCTCGGGACAGGCGTTTCTCTGGAAACACCATATATTTT. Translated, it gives CASSHPRDRRFSGNTIYF.

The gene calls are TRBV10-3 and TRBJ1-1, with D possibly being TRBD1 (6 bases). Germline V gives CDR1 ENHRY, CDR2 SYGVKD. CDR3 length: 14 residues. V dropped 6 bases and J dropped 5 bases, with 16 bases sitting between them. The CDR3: CAIRRTEVDTEAFF. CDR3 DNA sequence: TGTGCCATCAGGAGGACAGAGGTGGATACTGAAGCTTTCTTT.

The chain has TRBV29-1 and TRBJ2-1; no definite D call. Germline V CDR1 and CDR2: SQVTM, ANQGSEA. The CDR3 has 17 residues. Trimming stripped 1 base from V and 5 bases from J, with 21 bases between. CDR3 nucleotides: TGCAGCGTTGAAGGGCTCTTACAGTCCTCGAAAAACAATGAGCAGTTCTTC. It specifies CSVEGLLQSSKNNEQFF.